This TCR beta chain was documented in a study of shared clonotypes between healthy human individuals. Notes on the study in general: Collection of samples was limited to blood; tissue repertoires likely differ. Generation probabilities were higher for clonotypes shared across all four sorted-subset donors than for unshared ones.

The authors ran the assay at deep level. Assay: immunoSEQ multiplex PCR; the TCRdb copy retains only in-frame clones and omits some. The table records 850,000 to 1,100,000 clones, around three quarters of them present only once. Notes on this clone: What it binds is unknown.

Germline CDR1 SGHTA, CDR2 FQGNSA. The CDR3 is 19 amino acids. Unmatched junction bases numbered 10, after V lost 1 base and J lost 1 base. V gene TRBV7-2 combines with J gene TRBJ2-1; 10 bases fit TRBD2. This TCR was recovered from a man younger than 35 in good health. Some clones in this sample may be carry-over from other donors' samples. Material: memory CD4+ T cells from PBMCs. Regarding subset: CD45RA-negative fraction. CDR3 sequence: CASSLGGGTSDASYNEQFF. The DNA of the CDR3 is TGTGCCAGCAGCTTAGGAGGTGGGACTAGCGATGCGTCCTACAATGAGCAGTTCTTC. Together with reference TRBV7-2 and TRBJ2-1, the CDR3 gives the full variable domain: GAGVSQSPSNKVTEKGKDVELRCDPISGHTALYWYRQSLGQGLEFLIYFQGNSAPDKSGLPSDRFSAERTGGSVSTLTIQRTQQEDSAVYLCASSLGGGTSDASYNEQFFGPGTRLTVL.